This T cell receptor beta chain was sequenced during a study of human T cells and chemical hapten exposure. TCRdb passed the RACE reads through MiXCR, listing each CDR3 protein once. This sample has tens of thousands of distinct CDR3 sequences, with under 14% found just once. There are 17 residues in the CDR3. CDR1 and CDR2 from the germline V gene are SGHRS and YFSETQ. V lost 0 bases and J 2 bases, leaving 17 bases between the germline ends. This clonotype was recorded many times. Time point denoted: patch test 2, 6 weeks after DPC sensitization. Stated treatment: therapeutic diphenylcyclopropenone sensitization with weekly scalp DPC.

The TCR was taken from a young man with alopecia areata. Some clones in this sample may be carry-over from other donors' samples. Sequencing was performed on whole blood, taken in connection with sensitization to the hapten diphenylcyclopropenone (DPC). The chain links TRBV5-1 to TRBJ1-2, with D perhaps TRBD1 (6 bases). The CDR3 region is CASSLVGLRGQNYGYTF. The CDR3 DNA reads as TGCGCCAGCAGCTTGGTCGGTCTCCGAGGACAGAACTATGGCTACACCTTC.